Listed below are T cell receptor beta chains from one sample, sequenced in a study of human T cells and chemical hapten exposure. TCRdb reprocessed the RACE reads via MiXCR and lists one record per CDR3 protein. The sample has tens of thousands of distinct CDR3 sequences, 12% seen once. Sample: whole blood, taken in connection with sensitization to the hapten diphenylcyclopropenone (DPC). These receptors were taken from a woman in her forties with alopecia areata. Some clones in this sample may be carry-over from other donors' samples. The CDR3 runs from the conserved cysteine through the conserved F or W. The D gene is left open where the match is weak. Rows give clone size only sometimes, using once, few, many, or a class for an expanded clone.

d_call	clone_size	j_call	v_call	cdr3_nt	cdr3_aa
.	many	TRBJ2-7	TRBV3-1	TGTGTCAGCAGCCCCCAAGGGGGGAGTGGCGAGCAGTACTTC	CVSSPQGGSGEQYF
TRBD2	.	TRBJ2-5	TRBV5-1	TGCGCCAGCAGCCGGGGACTAGCGCTTCAAGAGACCCAGTACTTC	CASSRGLALQETQYF
.	medium-sized	TRBJ2-1	TRBV5-1	TGCGCCAGCAGCTTGGAATGGTCAGGGCCTTACAATGAGCAGTTCTTC	CASSLEWSGPYNEQFF
TRBD2	few	TRBJ2-1	TRBV29-1	TGCAGCGTTGAGCCTAGCGGGATAACTTACAATGAGCAGTTCTTC	CSVEPSGITYNEQFF
.	few	TRBJ1-2	TRBV5-1	TGCGCCAGCAGCGGAGAGTCGGCCTATGGCTACACCTTC	CASSGESAYGYTF
TRBD2	few	TRBJ2-1	TRBV6-5	TGTGCCAGCAGCAATAGCGGGGGCCCACTTGGTGAGCAGTTCTTC	CASSNSGGPLGEQFF
TRBD2	many	TRBJ2-1	TRBV7-9	TGTGCCATCCCCGAGCGGGAGGGTTTCAATGAGCAGTTCTTC	CAIPEREGFNEQFF
TRBD1	few	TRBJ1-1	TRBV28	TGTGCCAGCAGAGAAGGGGCAGGGGGGATTCAAGCTTTCTTT	CASREGAGGIQAFF
.	.	TRBJ1-6	TRBV9	TGTGCCAGCAGCCCCAACCCCAATTCACCCCTCCACTTT	CASSPNPNSPLHF
TRBD1	.	TRBJ1-2	TRBV19	TGTGCCAGTACACAGGGGTACTATGGCTACACCTTC	CASTQGYYGYTF
.	many	TRBJ1-2	TRBV27	TGTGCCAGCAGTTTGGAGGGGGGCTATGGCTACACCTTC	CASSLEGGYGYTF
.	few	TRBJ2-4	TRBV28	TGTGCCAGCAGTTTAAGAAGGGGGTCCATTCAGTACTTC	CASSLRRGSIQYF
.	.	TRBJ2-1	TRBV10-2	TGCGCCAGCCCCCCCCCCAGTCCGGGCAATGAGCAGTTCTTC	CASPPPSPGNEQFF
TRBD2	few	TRBJ2-3	TRBV12-5	TGTGCTAGTGGTTTGAGCGGGGCCCAAAGCACAGATACGCAGTATTTT	CASGLSGAQSTDTQYF
.	many	TRBJ2-7	TRBV4-3	TGCGCCAGCAGCCATTCCCGGGACACTACCTACGAGCAGTACTTC	CASSHSRDTTYEQYF
.	many	TRBJ2-4	TRBV3-1	TGTGCCAGCAGCATCCACCCAGGGGAGGCCAAAAACATTCAGTACTTC	CASSIHPGEAKNIQYF
TRBD1	many	TRBJ2-2	TRBV6-2/TRBV6-3	TGTGCCAGCGGATGGACAGGGGGATCCGGGGAGCTGTTTTTT	CASGWTGGSGELFF
.	few	TRBJ2-7	TRBV28	TGTGCCGTGTGGGGCCTGTCCTACGAGCAGTACTTC	CAVWGLSYEQYF
TRBD1	many	TRBJ2-7	TRBV20-1	TGCAGTGCTAGACGACAGGGAATCTTCTACGAGCAGTACTTC	CSARRQGIFYEQYF
TRBD1	many	TRBJ1-5	TRBV20-1	TGCAGTGCTAGAGTGGGGACAGGGAGTCAGCCCCAGCATTTT	CSARVGTGSQPQHF
.	.	TRBJ2-5	TRBV28	TGTGCCATCACTTCGACTAACGTTCGTGAGACCCAGTACTTC	CAITSTNVRETQYF
.	many	TRBJ1-3	TRBV30	TGTGCCTGGAGTGTACTAGGTGGCTCGGGCACTGGAAACACCATATATTTT	CAWSVLGGSGTGNTIYF
TRBD2	many	TRBJ2-5	TRBV28	TGTGCCAGCGGGTCTAGCGGGTTCCAAGAGACCCAGTACTTC	CASGSSGFQETQYF
.	many	TRBJ2-5	TRBV30	TGTGCCTGGAGTGCAGGAGATCAAGAGACCCAGTACTTC	CAWSAGDQETQYF
.	few	TRBJ2-7	TRBV30	TGTGCCTGGAATATTGCGGGGGCGCTTGGCGAGCAGTACTTC	CAWNIAGALGEQYF
TRBD1	many	TRBJ1-1	TRBV27	TGTGCCAGCACTACTGACAGGGGAAACACTGAAGCTTTCTTT	CASTTDRGNTEAFF